The subject of this entry is one T cell receptor (beta chain). Its antigen is still unknown. This specimen belongs to a study of lymphopenia after photon versus proton radiotherapy. Study-wide results and limits: Under photons, naive T cells and diversity fell while effector/memory populations rose. Authors raise, but do not show, better survival with proton therapy.

Assay used: immunoSEQ multiplex PCR; TCRdb lists only in-frame clones, some missing. The profile shows tens of thousands of clones, approximately 91% of them singletons. The V and J ends lost 2 bases and 4 bases, in that order; junction bases with no gene match: 7. The CDR3 has 16 amino acids. The germline V gene has CDR1 ENHRY and CDR2 SYGVKD. The material sequenced was peripheral blood, taken from a patient treated with photon-based radiotherapy. V usage is TRBV10-3 and J usage is TRBJ1-1; 10 positions match TRBD1. This TCR was sampled from a woman aged 65 to 85 with pancreatic cancer. The CDR3 region is CAISEPPRTGGTEAFF. CDR3 bases: TGTGCCATCAGTGAGCCGCCCCGGACAGGGGGCACTGAAGCTTTCTTT.